The entry below describes one TCR beta chain. It lacks a known antigen. The input lacks base qualities; no much larger clone sits a single base away. The collaborating institutions used their own protocols to collect whole blood in K2EDTA tubes. For TCRbeta analysis, collaborators shipped samples in one of three forms: frozen whole blood, isolated PBMCs, or DNA extracted from either of those sample types. The immunoSEQ Assay, a bias-controlled multiplex PCR, was used to amplify TCRbeta CDR3 regions from genomic DNA. As for how the authors treated the data: The number of nucleated cells in each sample was estimated from the amplification of reference gene primers within the assay. Sequence reads were collapsed and filtered to measure the absolute abundance of every unique TCRbeta CDR3 rearrangement. Productive Simpson clonality was computed per sample as the square root of Simpson's diversity index over productive rearrangements. Entries here come from immuneACCESS through TCRdb and include only in-frame sequences with V and J called. Some clones fail to appear in such tables; in the studies checked, an unresolved V gene covers under half of the shortfall, and the cause of the remainder is unknown. The DNA gave D and trimming, while V, J and clone size come from that table. A total of approximately 190,000 clones appear in this sample, 70% to 90% of them only once. 6% of the sample is held by the ten biggest clonotypes.

This sample stems from a study of blood T cell repertoires in COVID-19 (dated by TCRdb to about 2020). At the level of the whole study: Samples covering the acute and convalescent phases of COVID-19 were provided by collaborators in the United States, Italy and Spain. Subjects who had been exposed to COVID-19, were actively infected with it, or had recovered from it provided the deeply sampled blood TCRbeta repertoires that made up the dataset. The repertoires were made available in a free public database intended to serve as a resource for research on the immune response to SARS-CoV-2. The samples were drawn from the first 160 participants of the ongoing ImmuneRACE study and from over a thousand subjects provided by 6 global collaborators. Nearly every sample came with metadata listing a de-identified subject ID, COVID-19 status, age in years and sex. The prospective study material was composed of cDNA or gDNA derived from T cells, B-cell-depleted T cells, or PBMCs. Where available, HLA class I and class II types were taken from metadata supplied by the sample provider and were not determined by assay-based typing. The study at large found these results: Clinical and demographic metadata were provided uncurated, with the amount varying by source and participant.

The germline V gene (reference sequence) supplies CDR1 LNHDA and CDR2 SQIVND. The CDR3 measures 18 amino acids from cysteine to phenylalanine. The sequence is cut down to CDR3 DNA, 54 bases in frame from base 1. Clipping removes 3 bases from V and 0 bases from J, with 6 as the unmatched junction base count. The chain is encoded by TRBV19 joined to TRBJ2-6; 9 middle bases align to TRBD1. The receptor was isolated from a man aged 40-49 years with active or convalescent COVID-19. Source material: peripheral blood. In nucleotide form, the sequence is TGTGCCAGTAGTATTTCTGGACAGGGGTTCTCTGGGGCCAACGTCCTGACTTTC. The resulting protein is CASSISGQGFSGANVLTF.